This passage covers 14 T cell receptor beta chains from one sample sequenced in a study of post-analysis software for immune sequencing data. Whole-study results and caveats: Roughly 5 TRBV segments, including TRBV5-6, TRBV5-1 and TRBV20-1, were more frequent in patients than controls.

Carried by the TCR beta cDNA libraries were unique molecular identifiers. TCRdb independently ran MiXCR on the PCR reads; one entry per CDR3 protein. The sample lists a few hundred thousand distinct CDR3 sequences; less than 40% were seen once. Their specific antigens are unknown. Sequences were obtained from blood. These receptors came from a girl aged 10-17 years with multiple sclerosis.

The rearrangement uses TRBV5-1 and TRBJ2-1; 9 bases align to TRBD1. CDR3 size: 15 residues. Germline CDR1 SGHRS, CDR2 YFSETQ. The V segment lost 5 bases and the J segment 9 bases; nucleotides outside the gene matches: 12. The CDR3 DNA reads as TGCGCCAGCAGGAATACCGGGACAGGGTGCAGTGAGCAGTTCTTC. This translates into CASRNTGTGCSEQFF.

This clonotype was seen only a few times. The CDR3 loop reads CASSPTSGTRGEQYF. The CDR3 DNA follows: TGCGCCAGCAGCCCCACCTCCGGGACGCGAGGCGAGCAGTACTTC. The chain is built from TRBV5-1 and TRBJ2-7; D is possibly TRBD1 or TRBD2 (5 bases each). Per germline, CDR1 SGHRS and CDR2 YFSETQ. The CDR3 loop spans 15 amino acids. V was cut by 4 bases and J by 6 bases, with 20 bases left in between.

The V gene is TRBV9, the J gene TRBJ2-5; 7 bases fit TRBD1. Matching the DNA end better, TRBJ2-7 makes the J call doubtful. CDR1 and CDR2 (germline): SGDLS, YYNGEE. The CDR3 is 17 residues long. CDR3 loop: CASSVEGSQGRWGEQYF. CDR3 coding DNA: TGTGCCAGCAGCGTAGAAGGATCACAGGGGCGATGGGGCGAGCAGTACTTC.

Here the CDR3 DNA reads TGTGCCACCCAAGAGGGGGCTGGCTATGGCTACACCTTC. Protein: CATQEGAGYGYTF. The rearrangement links TRBV10-3 to TRBJ1-2, with 7 nucleotides matching TRBD1. This CDR3 has 13 residues. With V trimmed by 10 bases and J by 4 bases, 9 bases remained unmatched. Looked up from germline, CDR1 is ENHRY and CDR2 is SYGVKD.

The gene calls are TRBV4-2 and TRBJ2-3; 7 nucleotides match TRBD2. J lost 0 bases, V lost 4 bases, and 7 bases had no gene match. Germline assignment: CDR1 LGHNA and CDR2 YNFKEQ. The CDR3 contains 16 residues. The CDR3 region is CASSPSLARSTDTQYF. CDR3 coding DNA: TGTGCCAGCAGCCCTTCACTAGCGAGAAGCACAGATACGCAGTATTTT.

This clonotype was seen ten or more times. The chain carries TRBV7-2 and TRBJ1-2, with D unclear. CDR3 size: 12 residues. The germline gives CDR1 SGHTA, CDR2 FQGNSA. The V end lost 5 bases, the J end lost 3 bases, and 7 bases lay between the germline ends. In DNA form, the CDR3 reads TGTGCCAGCAGCCCCGACTACTATGGCTACACCTTC. It encodes CASSPDYYGYTF.

As for this clonotype: Given a much more abundant clone one base away, this may be a read error. The chain joins TRBV4-3 to TRBJ2-3, with D perhaps TRBD2 (6 bases). The CDR3 loop spans 18 amino acids. The germline V gene has CDR1 LGHNA and CDR2 YSLEER. Trimming took off 0 bases at V and 4 bases at J, with 20 bases between the two ends. DNA of the CDR3: TGCGCCAGCAGCCAAGATAGGAGGGCGGGGCATGGGGCAGATACGCAGTATTTT. Translating gives CASSQDRRAGHGADTQYF.

The chain couples TRBV7-6 to TRBJ1-1, with TRBD1 matching 8 bases. The CDR3 is 14 amino acids. The ends lost 4 bases at V and 4 bases at J; junction bases unmatched: 5. Germline lookup yields CDR1 SGHVS and CDR2 FNYEAQ. The CDR3 region has the DNA TGTGCCAGCAGCTCCGGGGACAGGAGCACTGAAGCTTTCTTT. This encodes CASSSGDRSTEAFF. The variable domain in full, completed from reference TRBV7-6 and TRBJ1-1, reads GAGVSQSPRYKVTKRGQDVALRCDPISGHVSLYWYRQALGQGPEFLTYFNYEAQQDKSGLPNDRFSAERPEGSISTLTIQRTEQRDSAMYRCASSSGDRSTEAFFGQGTRLTVV.

The chain employs TRBV10-3 and TRBJ2-1; 8 bases match TRBD1. Germline V gene sequence: CDR1 ENHRY, CDR2 SYGVKD. Trimming at V came to 10 bases and at J to 15 bases, leaving 8 bases not matched to a gene. This CDR3 has 10 residues. CDR3 coding DNA: TGTGCCAGGGCCGGGACAGGCAGGTTCTTC. This translates into CARAGTGRFF.

This clonotype came up a few times. This rearrangement joins TRBV20-1 to TRBJ1-1; 9 bases map to TRBD1. V trimming: 5 bases; J trimming: 5 bases; junction bases outside the gene matches: 6. Germline lookup yields CDR1 DFQATT and CDR2 SNEGSKA (reference sequence). The CDR3 runs to 13 residues. CDR3: CSAPRDRVTEAFF. Written as DNA, the CDR3 is TGCAGTGCTCCTCGGGACAGGGTGACTGAAGCTTTCTTT.

The rearrangement joins TRBV12-3 or TRBV12-4 to TRBJ2-1, with unresolved D. The CDR3 consists of 13 residues. Trimming removed 7 bases from V and 7 bases from J, with 14 bases in between. The CDR3 nucleotides read TGTGCCAGCAAGCCCTCGGGTTGGAATGAGCAGTTCTTC. It yields the protein CASKPSGWNEQFF.

This sequence joins TRBV28 and TRBJ2-7; D is possibly TRBD1 or TRBD2 (5 bases each). Germline V gene sequence: CDR1 MDHEN, CDR2 SYDVKM. V lost 7 bases to trimming and J lost 5 bases, with 12 bases between them. CDR3 length: 12 residues. The CDR3 loop is CASNLWGHEQYF. The DNA for the CDR3 is TGTGCCAGCAACCTTTGGGGACACGAGCAGTACTTC.

The chain is built from TRBV3-1 and TRBJ2-1; D perhaps matches TRBD1 (7 bases). V shed 7 bases and J shed 7 bases, with 23 bases lying between them. The germline V gene has CDR1 LGHDT and CDR2 YNNKEL (reference sequence). The CDR3 is 16 residues long. The CDR3 sequence: CASTYYRGLVRNEQFF. DNA for the CDR3: TGTGCCAGCACCTACTACAGGGGACTCGTAAGGAATGAGCAGTTCTTC.

V gene TRBV5-1 combines with J gene TRBJ2-7; possibly TRBD2 for D (5 bases). Trimming pared 4 bases from V and 0 bases from J, leaving 20 bases between. CDR3 size: 17 residues. CDR1 is SGHRS and CDR2 is YFSETQ in the germline V gene. CDR3 residues: CASSGSGSRTSSYEQYF. The CDR3 bases are TGCGCCAGCAGCGGGTCGGGGAGCAGAACCAGCTCCTACGAGCAGTACTTC.